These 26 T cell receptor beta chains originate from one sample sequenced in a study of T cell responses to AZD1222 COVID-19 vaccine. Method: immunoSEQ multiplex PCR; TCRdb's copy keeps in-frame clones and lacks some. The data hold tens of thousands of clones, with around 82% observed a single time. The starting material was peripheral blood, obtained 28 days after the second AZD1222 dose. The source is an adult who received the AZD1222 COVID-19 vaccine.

CDR3: CASSLPGQVLEQYF. CDR3 nucleotides: TGTGCCAGCAGTTTACCCGGCCAGGTCCTCGAGCAGTACTTC. The chain recombines TRBV6-6 with TRBJ2-7, with D uncertain. Per the germline V gene, CDR1 is MNHNY and CDR2 is SVGAGI (reference sequence). V shed 4 bases and J shed 6 bases, with 16 bases lying between them. This CDR3 has 14 residues.

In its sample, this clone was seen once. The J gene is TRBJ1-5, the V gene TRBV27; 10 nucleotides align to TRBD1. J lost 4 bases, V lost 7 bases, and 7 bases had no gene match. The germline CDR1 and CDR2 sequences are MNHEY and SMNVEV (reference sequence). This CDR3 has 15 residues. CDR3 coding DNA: TGTGCCAGCAAACCGGGACAGGGGCCTAATCAGCCCCAGCATTTT. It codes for CASKPGQGPNQPQHF.

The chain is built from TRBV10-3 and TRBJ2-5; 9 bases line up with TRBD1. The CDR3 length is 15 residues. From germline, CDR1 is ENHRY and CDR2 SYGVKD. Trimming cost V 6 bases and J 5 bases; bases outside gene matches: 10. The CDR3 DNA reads TGTGCCATCAGACGCCGGACAGGGGTTGGGGAGACCCAGTACTTC. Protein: CAIRRRTGVGETQYF.

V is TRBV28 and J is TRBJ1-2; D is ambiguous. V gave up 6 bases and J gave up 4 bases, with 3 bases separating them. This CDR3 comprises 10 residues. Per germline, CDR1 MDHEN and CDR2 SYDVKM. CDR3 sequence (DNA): TGTGCCAGCAGGGGCTATGGCTACACCTTC. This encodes CASRGYGYTF.

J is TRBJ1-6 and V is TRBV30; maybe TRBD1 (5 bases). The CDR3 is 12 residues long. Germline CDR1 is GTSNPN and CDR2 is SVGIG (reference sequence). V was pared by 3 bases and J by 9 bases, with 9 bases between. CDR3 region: CAWRGVSSPLHF. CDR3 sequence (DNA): TGTGCCTGGAGGGGGGTGAGTTCACCCCTCCACTTT.

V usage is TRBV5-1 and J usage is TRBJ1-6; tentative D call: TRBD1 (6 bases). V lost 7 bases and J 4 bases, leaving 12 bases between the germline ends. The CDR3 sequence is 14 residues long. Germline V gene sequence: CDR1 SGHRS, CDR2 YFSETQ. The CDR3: CASREGGYNSPLHF. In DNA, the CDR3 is TGCGCCAGCCGCGAGGGGGGGTATAATTCACCCCTCCACTTT.

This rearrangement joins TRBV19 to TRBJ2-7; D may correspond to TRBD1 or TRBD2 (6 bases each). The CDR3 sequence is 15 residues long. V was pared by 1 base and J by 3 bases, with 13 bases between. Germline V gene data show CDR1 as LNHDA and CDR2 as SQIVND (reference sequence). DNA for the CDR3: TGTGCCAGTAGTATAGGTTTCGGGGGCCACTACGAGCAGTACTTC. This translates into CASSIGFGGHYEQYF.

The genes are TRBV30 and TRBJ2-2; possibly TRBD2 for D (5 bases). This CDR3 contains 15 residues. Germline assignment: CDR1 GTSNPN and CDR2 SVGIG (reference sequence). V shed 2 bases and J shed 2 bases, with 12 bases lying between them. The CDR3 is CAWSPGIRNTGELFF. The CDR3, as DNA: TGTGCCTGGAGTCCGGGGATCAGAAACACCGGGGAGCTGTTTTTT.

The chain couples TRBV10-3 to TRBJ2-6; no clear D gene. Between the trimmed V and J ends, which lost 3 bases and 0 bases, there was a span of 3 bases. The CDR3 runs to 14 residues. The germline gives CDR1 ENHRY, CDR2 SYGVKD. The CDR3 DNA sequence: TGTGCCATCAGTGAATTCTCTGGGGCCAACGTCCTGACTTTC. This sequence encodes CAISEFSGANVLTF.

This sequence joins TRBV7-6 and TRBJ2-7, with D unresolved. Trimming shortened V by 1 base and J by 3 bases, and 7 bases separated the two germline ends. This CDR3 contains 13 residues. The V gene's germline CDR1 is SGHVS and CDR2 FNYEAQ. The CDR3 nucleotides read TGTGCCAGCAGCTTAGACGTCGACTACGAGCAGTACTTC. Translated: CASSLDVDYEQYF.

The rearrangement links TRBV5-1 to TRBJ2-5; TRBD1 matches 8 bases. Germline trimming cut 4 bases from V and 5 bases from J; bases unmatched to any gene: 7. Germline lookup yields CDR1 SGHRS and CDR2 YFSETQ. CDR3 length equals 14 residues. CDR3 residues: CASSLTGVRETQYF. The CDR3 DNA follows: TGCGCCAGCAGCCTGACAGGGGTCCGGGAGACCCAGTACTTC.

The CDR3 protein is CASSLRERIDEQYF. Written as DNA, the CDR3 is TGCGCCAGCAGCTTACGGGAGAGGATAGACGAGCAGTACTTC. The rearrangement links TRBV5-1 to TRBJ2-7; TRBD2 might be the D (6 bases). Germline V gene sequence: CDR1 SGHRS, CDR2 YFSETQ. The CDR3 runs to 14 residues. Trimming pared 2 bases from V and 5 bases from J, leaving 14 bases between.

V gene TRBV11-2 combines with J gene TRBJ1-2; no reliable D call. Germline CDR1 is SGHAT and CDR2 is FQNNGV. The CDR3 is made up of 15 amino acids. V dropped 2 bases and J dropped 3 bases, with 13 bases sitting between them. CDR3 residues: CASSLTRTADYGYTF. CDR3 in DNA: TGTGCCAGCAGCTTAACTCGGACGGCCGACTATGGCTACACCTTC.

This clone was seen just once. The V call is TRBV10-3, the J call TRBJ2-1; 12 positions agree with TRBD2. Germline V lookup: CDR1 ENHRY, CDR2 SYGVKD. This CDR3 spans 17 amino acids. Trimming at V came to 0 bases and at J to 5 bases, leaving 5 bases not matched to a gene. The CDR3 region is CAISESTSGSYHNEQFF. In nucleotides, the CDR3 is TGTGCCATCAGTGAGTCGACTAGCGGGAGTTACCACAATGAGCAGTTCTTC.

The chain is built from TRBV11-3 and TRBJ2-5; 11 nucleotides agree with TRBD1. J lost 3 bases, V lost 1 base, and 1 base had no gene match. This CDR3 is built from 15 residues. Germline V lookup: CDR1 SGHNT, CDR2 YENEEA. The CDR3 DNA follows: TGTGCCAGCAGCTTAGCGGGACAGGGGGAAGAGACCCAGTACTTC. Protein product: CASSLAGQGEETQYF. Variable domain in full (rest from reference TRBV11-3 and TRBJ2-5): EAGVVQSPRYKIIEKKQPVAFWCNPISGHNTLYWYLQNLGQGPELLIRYENEEAVDDSQLPKDRFSAERLKGVDSTLKIQPAELGDSAVYLCASSLAGQGEETQYFGPGTRLLVL.

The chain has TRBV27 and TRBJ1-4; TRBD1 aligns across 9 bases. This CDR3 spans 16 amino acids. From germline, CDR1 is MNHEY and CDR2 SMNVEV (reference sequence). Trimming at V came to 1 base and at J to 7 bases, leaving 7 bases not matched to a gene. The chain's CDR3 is CASSLFRTGVAEKLFF. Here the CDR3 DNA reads TGTGCCAGCAGTTTATTTCGGACAGGGGTCGCTGAAAAACTGTTTTTT. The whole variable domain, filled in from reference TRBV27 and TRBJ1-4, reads EAQVTQNPRYLITVTGKKLTVTCSQNMNHEYMSWYRQDPGLGLRQIYYSMNVEVTDKGDVPEGYKVSRKEKRNFPLILESPSPNQTSLYFCASSLFRTGVAEKLFFGSGTQLSVL.

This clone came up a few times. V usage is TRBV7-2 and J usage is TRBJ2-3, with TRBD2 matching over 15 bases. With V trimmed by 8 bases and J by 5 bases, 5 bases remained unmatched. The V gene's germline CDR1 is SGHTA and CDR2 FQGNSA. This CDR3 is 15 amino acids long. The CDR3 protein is CASGPGLAGGDTQYF. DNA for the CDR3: TGTGCCAGCGGACCGGGACTAGCGGGAGGAGATACGCAGTATTTT.

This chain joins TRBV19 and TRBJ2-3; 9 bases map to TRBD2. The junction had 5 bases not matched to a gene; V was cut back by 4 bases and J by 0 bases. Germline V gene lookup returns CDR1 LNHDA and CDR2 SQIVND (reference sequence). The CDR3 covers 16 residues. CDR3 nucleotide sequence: TGTGCCAGTAGTAAAACTAGCGGGCCTAGCACAGATACGCAGTATTTT. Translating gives CASSKTSGPSTDTQYF.

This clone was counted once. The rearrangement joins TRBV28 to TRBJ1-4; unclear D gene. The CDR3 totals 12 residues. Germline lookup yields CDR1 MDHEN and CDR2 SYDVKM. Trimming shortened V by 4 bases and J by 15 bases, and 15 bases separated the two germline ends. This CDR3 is CASSSLGSDMFF. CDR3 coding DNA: TGTGCCAGCAGTTCCCTCGGGTCTGATATGTTTTTT.

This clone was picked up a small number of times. In DNA, the CDR3 is TGTGCCAGCAGTGACAGAGATCCACACGAGCAGTACTTC. Its translation is CASSDRDPHEQYF. The chain employs TRBV25-1 and TRBJ2-7; D ambiguous. With 3 bases removed from V and 5 bases from J, the gap between germline ends came to 11 bases. The CDR3 is 13 amino acids. Germline CDR1 and CDR2: MGHDK and SYGVNS.

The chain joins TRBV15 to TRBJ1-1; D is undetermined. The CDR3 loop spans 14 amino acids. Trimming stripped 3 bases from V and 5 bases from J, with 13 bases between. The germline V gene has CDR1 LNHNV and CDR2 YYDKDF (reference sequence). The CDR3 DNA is TGTGCCACCAGCAGGGCCTCGGGAGGAACTGAAGCTTTCTTT. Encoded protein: CATSRASGGTEAFF.

The CDR3 bases are TGTGCCAGCAGCCGGACGGGAGGGCCTCACACAGATACGCAGTATTTT. Protein sequence: CASSRTGGPHTDTQYF. The V and J genes are TRBV14 and TRBJ2-3; TRBD2 aligns across 8 bases. Germline values: CDR1 SGHDN, CDR2 FVKESK. The CDR3 is 16 residues long. V was pared by 4 bases and J by 2 bases, with 8 bases of the junction left unmatched.

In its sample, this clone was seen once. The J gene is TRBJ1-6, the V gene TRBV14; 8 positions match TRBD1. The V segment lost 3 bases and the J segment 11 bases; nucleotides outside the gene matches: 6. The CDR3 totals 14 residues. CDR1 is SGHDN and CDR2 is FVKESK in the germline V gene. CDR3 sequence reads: CASSHSGGFAPLHF. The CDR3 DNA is TGTGCCAGCAGCCATTCAGGGGGCTTCGCACCCCTCCACTTT.

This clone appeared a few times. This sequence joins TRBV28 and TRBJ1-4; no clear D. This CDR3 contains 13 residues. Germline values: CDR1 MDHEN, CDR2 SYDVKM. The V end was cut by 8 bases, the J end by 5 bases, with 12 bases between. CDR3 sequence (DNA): TGTGCCAGCGTAGGGCAGAGAAATGAAAAACTGTTTTTT. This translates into CASVGQRNEKLFF.

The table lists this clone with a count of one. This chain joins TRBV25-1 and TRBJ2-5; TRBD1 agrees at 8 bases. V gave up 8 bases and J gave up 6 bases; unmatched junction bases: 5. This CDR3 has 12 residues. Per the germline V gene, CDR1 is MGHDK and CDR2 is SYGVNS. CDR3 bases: TGTGCCAGCTCCAGGGGGCTTAAGACCCAGTACTTC. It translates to CASSRGLKTQYF.

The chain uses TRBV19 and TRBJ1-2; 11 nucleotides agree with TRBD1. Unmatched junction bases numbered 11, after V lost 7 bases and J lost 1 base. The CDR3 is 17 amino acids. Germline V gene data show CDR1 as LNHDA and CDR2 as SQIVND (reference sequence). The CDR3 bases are TGTGCCAGTAACGAACGGGACAGGGGGGCACTTAACTATGGCTACACCTTC. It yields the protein CASNERDRGALNYGYTF.